The 12 T cell receptor beta chains given below trace back to one sample, sequenced in a study of identical twins. TCRdb fed the 5' RACE reads into MiXCR, producing one record per CDR3 protein. The table lists approximately 220,000 distinct CDR3 sequences, around 7.6% of them singletons, with under 7% in the top ten. These data were likewise used in another study, on yellow fever vaccine responses in identical twins.

The sequenced sample consisted of CD8+ T cells sorted from blood. The receptors derive from a woman under 30 in good health.

In this sample, this clonotype turned up many times. The chain uses TRBV10-3 and TRBJ2-4; TRBD1 matches at 8 bases. With 0 bases clipped from V and 1 base from J, the junction kept 5 bases outside the gene matches. CDR1 is ENHRY and CDR2 is SYGVKD in the germline V gene. The CDR3 contains 17 residues. This chain's CDR3 is CAISESLQGAAKNIQYF. The CDR3 DNA follows: TGTGCCATCAGTGAGTCGCTTCAGGGGGCGGCCAAAAACATTCAGTACTTC.

This clonotype was recorded at least ten times. This CDR3 reads CASSLDGRSYEQYV. CDR3 coding DNA: TGTGCCAGCAGTTTGGACGGGCGGTCCTACGAGCAGTACGTC. V is TRBV12-3 or TRBV12-4 and J is TRBJ2-7; no clear D. V was trimmed by 3 bases and J by 1 base, leaving 10 bases between them. The CDR3 totals 14 residues.

The chain combines TRBV5-6 with TRBJ2-3; 12 positions agree with TRBD2. The CDR3 has 17 amino acids. The germline V gene encodes CDR1 SGHDT and CDR2 YYEEEE. Trimming at V came to 4 bases and at J to 3 bases, leaving 9 bases not matched to a gene. CDR3 DNA sequence: TGTGCCAGCAGCCCCCGGCCCGGGACTAGCGGGACAGATACGCAGTATTTT. This translates into CASSPRPGTSGTDTQYF.

This clonotype was observed many times. The CDR3 loop reads CASSQELTSGSGEQFF. As DNA, the CDR3 is TGCGCCAGCAGCCAAGAGCTGACTAGCGGGAGCGGTGAGCAGTTCTTC. The J gene is TRBJ2-1, the V gene TRBV4-1; 12 bases are a match to TRBD2. CDR3 size: 16 residues. Germline V gene data show CDR1 as MGHRA and CDR2 as YSYEKL. J gave up 9 bases and V 0 bases, and 6 bases lay outside the gene matches.

The V gene is TRBV28, the J gene TRBJ1-3, with 8 bases fitting TRBD1. The CDR3 covers 16 residues. Germline assignment: CDR1 MDHEN and CDR2 SYDVKM. Germline trimming cut 5 bases from V and 2 bases from J; bases unmatched to any gene: 8. As DNA, the CDR3 is TGTGCCAGCAGTCCGGGGGGCAGGGGGCCTGGAAACACCATATATTTT. This codes for CASSPGGRGPGNTIYF. The variable domain in full, completed from reference TRBV28 and TRBJ1-3, reads DVKVTQSSRYLVKRTGEKVFLECVQDMDHENMFWYRQDPGLGLRLIYFSYDVKMKEKGDIPEGYSVSREKKERFSLILESASTNQTSMYLCASSPGGRGPGNTIYFGEGSWLTVV.

This clonotype was detected many times. The V call is TRBV4-1, the J call TRBJ1-2; D not resolved. V lost 6 bases, J lost 0 bases, and 14 bases lay in between. This CDR3 contains 15 residues. Germline-derived CDR1 and CDR2 are MGHRA and YSYEKL. CDR3 sequence reads: CASRSYTAANYGYTF. Written as DNA, the CDR3 is TGCGCCAGCAGGTCCTATACTGCGGCTAACTATGGCTACACCTTC.

The CDR3 protein is CASSYDGTSGSRYEQYF. For the CDR3, the DNA is TGTGCCAGCAGTTACGATGGGACTAGCGGGAGTAGGTACGAGCAGTACTTC. V usage is TRBV6-2 or TRBV6-3 and J usage is TRBJ2-7; TRBD2 matches at 14 bases. The ends lost 2 bases at V and 4 bases at J; junction bases unmatched: 7. The CDR3 loop spans 17 amino acids. The germline gives CDR1 MNHEY, CDR2 SVGEGT.

This clonotype was seen only a few times. This chain connects TRBV3-1 to TRBJ2-2, with 7 bases fitting TRBD2. CDR3 length equals 17 residues. Germline CDR1 reads LGHDT; CDR2 reads YNNKEL (reference sequence). Losses at the gene ends were 0 bases for V and 6 bases for J; bases not matched to a gene: 10. The CDR3 coding sequence is TGTGCCAGCAGCCAAGAAGGGCGGGAGCCGGTTGCCGGGGAGCTGTTTTTT. Its protein product is CASSQEGREPVAGELFF.

This clonotype was observed many times. The rearrangement joins TRBV7-2 to TRBJ2-3; D could derive from TRBD1 or TRBD2 (5 bases each). Per germline, CDR1 SGHTA and CDR2 FQGNSA. Trimming took 0 bases from V and 2 from J, leaving 9 bases between them. The CDR3 contains 15 residues. The CDR3 sequence is CASSLAGRVTDTQYF. The CDR3 DNA reads as TGTGCCAGCAGCTTAGCGGGACGGGTCACAGATACGCAGTATTTT.

A few counts support this clonotype. The rearrangement links TRBV28 to TRBJ2-1, with 9 bases lining up with TRBD2. J gave up 5 bases and V 3 bases, and 5 bases lay outside the gene matches. The CDR3 sequence is 15 residues long. The V gene's germline CDR1 is MDHEN and CDR2 SYDVKM. CDR3 DNA sequence: TGTGCCAGCAGTTTTTTAGCGGGAGATAACAATGAGCAGTTCTTC. Translated, it gives CASSFLAGDNNEQFF.

This rearrangement joins TRBV27 to TRBJ2-7; tentatively, D is TRBD1 (6 bases). The CDR3 is 17 amino acids. The V gene's germline CDR1 is MNHEY and CDR2 SMNVEV (reference sequence). V was cut by 5 bases and J by 7 bases, with 27 bases left in between. The CDR3 sequence: CASSPRIPGTLTGEQYV. DNA for the CDR3: TGTGCCAGCAGTCCACGAATACCCGGGACATTAACTGGGGAGCAGTACGTC.

This chain links TRBV12-5 with TRBJ2-3; TRBD2 is a possible D gene (7 bases). The V and J ends lost 4 bases and 2 bases respectively, with 19 bases between them. Germline V gene lookup returns CDR1 LGHNT and CDR2 FRNRAP. The CDR3 is 17 amino acids. The CDR3 here is CASGSPRGGGFTDTQYF. In DNA form, the CDR3 reads TGTGCTAGTGGTTCGCCCCGTGGGGGGGGCTTCACAGATACGCAGTATTTT.